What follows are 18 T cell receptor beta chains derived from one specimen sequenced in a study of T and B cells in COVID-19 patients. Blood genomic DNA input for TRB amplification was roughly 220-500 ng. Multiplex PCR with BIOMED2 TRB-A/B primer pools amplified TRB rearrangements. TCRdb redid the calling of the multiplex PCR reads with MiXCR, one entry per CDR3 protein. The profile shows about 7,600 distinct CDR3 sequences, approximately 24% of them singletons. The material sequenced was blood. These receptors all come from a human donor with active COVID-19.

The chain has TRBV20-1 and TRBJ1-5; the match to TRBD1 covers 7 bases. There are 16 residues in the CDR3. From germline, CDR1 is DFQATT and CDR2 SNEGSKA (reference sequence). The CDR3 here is CSAGARVEGAYQPQHF. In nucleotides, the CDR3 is TGCAGCGCCGGAGCTCGCGTCGAGGGGGCTTACCAGCCCCAGCATTTT.

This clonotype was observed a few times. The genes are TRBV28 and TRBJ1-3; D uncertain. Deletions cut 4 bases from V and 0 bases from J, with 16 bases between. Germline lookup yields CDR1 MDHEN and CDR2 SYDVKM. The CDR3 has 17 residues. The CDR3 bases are TGTGCCAGCAGTTCCCGTGTGTGGCGTGACTCTGGAAACACCATATATTTT. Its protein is CASSSRVWRDSGNTIYF.

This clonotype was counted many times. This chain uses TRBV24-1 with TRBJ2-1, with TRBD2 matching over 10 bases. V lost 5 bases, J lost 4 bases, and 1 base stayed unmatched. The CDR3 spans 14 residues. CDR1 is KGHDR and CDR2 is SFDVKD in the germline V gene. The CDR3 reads CATSGTSGYNEQFF. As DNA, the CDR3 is TGTGCCACCAGTGGGACTAGCGGTTACAATGAGCAGTTCTTC.

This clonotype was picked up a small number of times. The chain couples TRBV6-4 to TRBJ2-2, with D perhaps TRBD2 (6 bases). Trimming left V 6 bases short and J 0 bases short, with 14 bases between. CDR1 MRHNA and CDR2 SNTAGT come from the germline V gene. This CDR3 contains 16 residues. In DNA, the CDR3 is TGTGCCAGCAGCCCCTATGGCGGGACGAACACCGGGGAGCTGTTTTTT. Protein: CASSPYGGTNTGELFF.

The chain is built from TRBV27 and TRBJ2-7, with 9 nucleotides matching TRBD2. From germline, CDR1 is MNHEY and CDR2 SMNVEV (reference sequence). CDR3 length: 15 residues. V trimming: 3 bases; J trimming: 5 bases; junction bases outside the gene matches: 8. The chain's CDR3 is CASSFVSGSTHEQYF. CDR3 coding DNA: TGTGCCAGCAGTTTCGTTAGCGGGAGTACCCACGAGCAGTACTTC.

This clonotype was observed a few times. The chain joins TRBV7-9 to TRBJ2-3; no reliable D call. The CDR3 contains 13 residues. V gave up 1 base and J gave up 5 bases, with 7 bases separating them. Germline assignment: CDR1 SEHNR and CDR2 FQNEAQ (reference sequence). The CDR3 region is CASSLDGLDTQYF. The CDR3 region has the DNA TGTGCCAGCAGCTTAGACGGTTTAGATACGCAGTATTTT.

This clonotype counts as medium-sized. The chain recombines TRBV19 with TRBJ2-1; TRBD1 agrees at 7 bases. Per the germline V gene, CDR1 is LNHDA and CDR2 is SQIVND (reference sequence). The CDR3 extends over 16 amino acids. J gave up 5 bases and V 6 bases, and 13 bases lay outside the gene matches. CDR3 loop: CASRKITGQLNNEQFF. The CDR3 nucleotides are TGTGCCAGTAGGAAGATCACGGGACAGCTAAACAATGAGCAGTTCTTC.

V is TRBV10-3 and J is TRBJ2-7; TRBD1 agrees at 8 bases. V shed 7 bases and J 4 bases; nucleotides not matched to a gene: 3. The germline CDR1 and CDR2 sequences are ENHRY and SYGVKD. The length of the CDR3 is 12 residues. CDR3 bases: TGTGCCATCACGACAGGGGAGTACGAGCAGTACTTC. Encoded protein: CAITTGEYEQYF.

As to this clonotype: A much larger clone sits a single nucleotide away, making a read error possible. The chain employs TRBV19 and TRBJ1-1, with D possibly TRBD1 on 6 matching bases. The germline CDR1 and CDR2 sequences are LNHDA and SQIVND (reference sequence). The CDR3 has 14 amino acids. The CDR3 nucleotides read TGTGCCAGTAGTATAGTCCCGGGGGACACTGAATCTTTCTTT. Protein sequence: CASSIVPGDTESFF.

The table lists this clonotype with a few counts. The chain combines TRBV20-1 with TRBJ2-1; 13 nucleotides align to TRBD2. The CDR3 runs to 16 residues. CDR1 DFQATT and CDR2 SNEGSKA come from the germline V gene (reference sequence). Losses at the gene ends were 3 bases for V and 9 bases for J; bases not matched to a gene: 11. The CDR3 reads CSARVAGTSGKSEQFF. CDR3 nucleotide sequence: TGCAGTGCTAGGGTAGCCGGGACTAGCGGGAAGAGTGAGCAGTTCTTC.

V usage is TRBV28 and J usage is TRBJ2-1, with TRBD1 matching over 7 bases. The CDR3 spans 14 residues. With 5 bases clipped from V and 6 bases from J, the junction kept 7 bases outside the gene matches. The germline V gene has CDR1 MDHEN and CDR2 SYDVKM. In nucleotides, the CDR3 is TGTGCCAGCAGTACCCTACAGGGGAGCAATGAGCAGTTCTTC. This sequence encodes CASSTLQGSNEQFF.

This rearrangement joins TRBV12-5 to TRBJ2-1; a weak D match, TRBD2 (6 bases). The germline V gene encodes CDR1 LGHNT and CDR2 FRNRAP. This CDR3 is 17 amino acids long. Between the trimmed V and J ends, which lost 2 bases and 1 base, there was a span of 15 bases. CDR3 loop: CASGLPSRRGSYNEQFF. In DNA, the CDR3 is TGTGCTAGTGGTTTGCCGTCACGGAGGGGATCCTACAATGAGCAGTTCTTC.

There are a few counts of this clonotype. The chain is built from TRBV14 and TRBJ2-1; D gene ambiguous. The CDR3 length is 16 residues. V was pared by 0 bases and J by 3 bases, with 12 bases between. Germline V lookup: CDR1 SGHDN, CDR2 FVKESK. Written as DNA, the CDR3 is TGTGCCAGCAGCCAAGATACGCGGATTTACTACAATGAGCAGTTCTTC. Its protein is CASSQDTRIYYNEQFF.

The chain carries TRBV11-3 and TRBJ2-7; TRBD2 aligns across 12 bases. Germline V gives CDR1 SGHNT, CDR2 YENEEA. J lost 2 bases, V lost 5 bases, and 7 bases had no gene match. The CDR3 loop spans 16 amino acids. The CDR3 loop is CASSEGLAGNAYEQYF. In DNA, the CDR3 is TGTGCCAGCAGCGAAGGACTAGCGGGAAACGCCTACGAGCAGTACTTC. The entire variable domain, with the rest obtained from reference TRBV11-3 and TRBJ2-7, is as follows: EAGVVQSPRYKIIEKKQPVAFWCNPISGHNTLYWYLQNLGQGPELLIRYENEEAVDDSQLPKDRFSAERLKGVDSTLKIQPAELGDSAVYLCASSEGLAGNAYEQYFGPGTRLTVT.

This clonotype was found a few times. CDR3 DNA: TGTGCCAGCAGCCCCCAAGGCAGGGGGTGGAGCGGGAGCTCCTACAATGAGCAGTTCTTC. Translation: CASSPQGRGWSGSSYNEQFF. The chain employs TRBV7-2 and TRBJ2-1, with D possibly being TRBD2 (8 bases). Germline V gene data show CDR1 as SGHTA and CDR2 as FQGNSA. Deletions cut 5 bases from V and 0 bases from J, with 26 bases between. CDR3 length: 20 amino acids.

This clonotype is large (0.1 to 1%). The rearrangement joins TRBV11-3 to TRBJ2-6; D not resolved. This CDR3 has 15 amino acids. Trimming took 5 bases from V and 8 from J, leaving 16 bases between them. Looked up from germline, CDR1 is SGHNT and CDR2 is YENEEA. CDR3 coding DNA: TGTGCCAGCAGCCCCCGTGGGGTAACCTCCAACGTCCTGACTTTC. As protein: CASSPRGVTSNVLTF.

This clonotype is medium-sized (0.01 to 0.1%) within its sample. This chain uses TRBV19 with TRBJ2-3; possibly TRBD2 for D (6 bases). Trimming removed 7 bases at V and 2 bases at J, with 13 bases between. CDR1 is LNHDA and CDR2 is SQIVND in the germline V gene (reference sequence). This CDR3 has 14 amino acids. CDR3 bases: TGTGCCAGTAAGGGCGGGATCGTCACAGATACGCAGTATTTT. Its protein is CASKGGIVTDTQYF.

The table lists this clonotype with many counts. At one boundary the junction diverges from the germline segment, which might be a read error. Here the CDR3 reads CASSDRAF. The CDR3 region has the DNA TGTGCCAGCAGTGATCGGGCCTTC. V gene TRBV6-1 combines with J gene TRBJ2-7; D gene ambiguous. The length of the CDR3 is 8 residues. Germline-derived CDR1 and CDR2 are MNHNS and SASEGT.